This T cell receptor beta chain came from a study of tumor and adjacent non-tumor tissue in lung cancer. TCRbeta libraries were built with three rounds of nested PCR, modified from ARM-PCR. Via MiXCR, TCRdb re-called the multiplex PCR reads, giving one row per CDR3 protein. Among approximately 140,000 distinct CDR3 sequences listed, about 71% were seen once. The template was RNA from unsorted bulk tissue. V dropped 2 bases and J dropped 6 bases, with 8 bases sitting between them. From germline, CDR1 is SGHAT and CDR2 FQNNGV. The CDR3 sequence is 14 residues long. This clonotype qualifies as medium-sized.

The rearrangement links TRBV11-2 to TRBJ1-6; D gene ambiguous. Sequencing input: lung tumor tissue. The source of this sequence is a man between 60 and 75 years old with small cell lung cancer. The chain's CDR3 is CASSLPQSNSPLHF. The CDR3 nucleotides are TGTGCCAGCAGCTTACCACAGTCTAATTCACCCCTCCACTTT.